These T cell receptor beta chains were read from a single sample in a study of cytomegalovirus exposure and HLA in healthy donors. Data came from immunoSEQ multiplex PCR; TCRdb stores just in-frame clones and leaves some out. This table has over 150,000 clones, around 77% appearing once. The specimen was PBMCs. Receptor source: a woman in her twenties or thirties in good health and CMV-seronegative. Both conserved end residues are part of each CDR3. The D gene is left open where the match is weak. Clone size is stated in some rows and not others, as once, few, many or a class when expanded.

V gene,clone size,D gene,J gene,CDR3 protein,CDR3 DNA
TRBV27,.,TRBD2,TRBJ2-3,CASSLLAGHTDTQYF,TGTGCCAGCAGTTTATTAGCGGGGCACACAGATACGCAGTATTTT
TRBV4-1,once,.,TRBJ1-6,CASSQDGARLNSPLHF,TGCGCCAGCAGCCAAGACGGAGCGAGGTTGAATTCACCCCTCCACTTT
TRBV28,once,.,TRBJ1-3,CASSVGGAGHNAGNTIYF,TGTGCCAGCAGCGTGGGGGGGGCTGGACACAATGCTGGAAACACCATATATTTT
TRBV5-5,.,.,TRBJ1-4,CASSSTLGTGGEKLFF,.
TRBV28,.,.,TRBJ1-2,CASSFIFVGVSYGYTF,TGTGCCAGCAGTTTTATATTCGTAGGGGTGAGCTATGGCTACACCTTC
TRBV5-1,.,.,TRBJ1-3,CASSREVSGNTIYF,TGCGCCAGCAGTCGGGAGGTCTCTGGAAACACCATATATTTT
TRBV15,.,.,TRBJ2-5,CATSAGQQETQYF,TGTGCCACCAGCGCAGGCCAACAAGAGACCCAGTACTTC
TRBV4-1,.,TRBD1,TRBJ1-5,CASSRATGGLQPQHF,TGCGCCAGCAGCCGCGCGACAGGGGGCTTGCAGCCCCAGCATTTT
TRBV6-1,.,TRBD1,TRBJ2-5,CASRLTGAQETQYF,TGTGCCAGCAGACTGACAGGGGCCCAAGAGACCCAGTACTTC
TRBV7-9,.,TRBD1,TRBJ1-1,CASSPGGRATEAFF,TGTGCCAGCAGCCCAGGGGGAAGGGCCACTGAAGCTTTCTTT
TRBV30,.,.,TRBJ1-4,CAWSMRRSTNEKLFF,TGTGCCTGGAGCATGAGGAGGTCAACTAATGAAAAACTGTTTTTT
TRBV29-1,.,TRBD2,TRBJ2-3,CSVARGGLAGDTDTQYF,TGCAGCGTTGCCCGGGGGGGACTAGCGGGGGACACAGATACGCAGTATTTT
TRBV2,.,.,TRBJ2-7,CASMRDRHSYEQYF,TGTGCCAGCATGAGAGACAGACACTCCTACGAGCAGTACTTC
TRBV6-5,.,TRBD1,TRBJ2-1,CASSYLTGVYEQFF,TGTGCCAGCAGTTACCTGACAGGGGTTTACGAGCAGTTCTTC
TRBV5-4,.,TRBD1,TRBJ1-1,CASSFDRGGYTEAFF,TGTGCCAGCAGCTTTGACAGGGGCGGGTACACTGAAGCTTTCTTT
TRBV18,.,.,TRBJ2-2,CASSPILTGSGELFF,TGTGCCAGCTCACCGATACTTACGGGGAGCGGGGAGCTGTTTTTT
TRBV30,.,.,TRBJ2-7,CAWSALREQYF,TGTGCCTGGAGTGCCCTCCGCGAGCAGTACTTC
TRBV5-1,.,.,TRBJ2-5,CASSLDTGSQETQYF,TGCGCCAGCAGCTTGGACACGGGGAGCCAAGAGACCCAGTACTTC
TRBV5-4,.,TRBD2,TRBJ2-5,CASSLDLAVSQTQYF,TGTGCCAGCAGCTTGGACCTAGCGGTCTCGCAGACCCAGTACTTC
TRBV5-4,.,TRBD1,TRBJ2-3,CASSLRTGFYADTQYF,TGTGCCAGCAGCTTGCGGACAGGGTTTTACGCAGATACGCAGTATTTT
TRBV5-1,.,.,TRBJ2-1,CASGLRLGDEQFF,TGCGCCAGCGGACTCCGACTAGGGGATGAGCAGTTCTTC
TRBV11-3,.,.,TRBJ2-7,CASSYPRDSSYEQYF,TGTGCCAGCAGCTATCCGCGGGACAGTTCCTACGAGCAGTACTTC
TRBV7-9,few,.,TRBJ2-5,CASSPQPGAGETQYF,TGTGCCAGCAGCCCTCAGCCAGGGGCAGGGGAGACCCAGTACTTC
TRBV7-7,.,TRBD2,TRBJ2-1,CASSLRPAGGAFSEQFF,TGTGCTAGCAGCTTACGTCCGGCGGGGGGGGCTTTTAGTGAGCAGTTCTTC
TRBV18,.,.,TRBJ2-3,CASSPPSSDTQYF,TGTGCCAGCTCACCACCGAGCTCGGATACGCAGTATTTT
TRBV7-2,once,.,TRBJ1-1,CASSPTSRTEAFF,TGTGCCAGCAGCCCGACATCGCGCACTGAAGCTTTCTTT
TRBV15,.,.,TRBJ2-3,CATRARVASTDTQYF,TGTGCCACCAGGGCCAGGGTCGCGAGCACAGATACGCAGTATTTT
TRBV9,.,.,TRBJ2-7,CASSVAGEGRSAYEQYF,TGTGCCAGCAGCGTAGCTGGCGAGGGGAGGTCGGCCTACGAGCAGTACTTC
TRBV11-3,few,TRBD2,TRBJ2-7,CASSLAGGSEQYF,TGTGCCAGCAGCTTAGCGGGAGGGAGCGAGCAGTACTTC
TRBV6-1,few,.,TRBJ2-5,CASSSGETQYF,TGTGCCAGCAGCTCCGGGGAGACCCAGTACTTC
TRBV2,.,.,TRBJ2-7,CASSPGQSYEQYF,TGTGCCAGCAGCCCCGGACAGTCGTACGAGCAGTACTTC
TRBV7-9,.,TRBD1,TRBJ2-5,CASSPGQEKETQYF,TGTGCCAGCAGCCCGGGACAGGAGAAAGAGACCCAGTACTTC
TRBV6-1,.,.,TRBJ2-7,CASEGGTYEQYF,TGTGCCAGCGAAGGAGGTACTTACGAGCAGTACTTC
TRBV20-1,once,.,TRBJ2-3,CSATRSDTQYF,TGCAGTGCTACCCGTTCAGATACGCAGTATTTT
TRBV6-1,.,TRBD1,TRBJ2-5,CASDLDRARETQYF,TGTGCCAGCGACTTGGACAGGGCCAGGGAGACCCAGTACTTC
TRBV7-2,.,TRBD1,TRBJ1-4,CASSSPDRGVEKLFF,TGTGCCAGCAGCTCCCCGGACAGGGGTGTCGAAAAACTGTTTTTT
TRBV5-1,.,TRBD2,TRBJ2-7,CASSLNLAGVVGEQYF,TGCGCCAGCAGTTTAAACCTAGCGGGGGTGGTCGGGGAGCAGTACTTC
TRBV28,.,.,TRBJ2-3,CASSEAGGRTDTQYF,TGTGCCAGCTCGGAGGCCGGGGGGCGCACAGATACGCAGTATTTT
TRBV2,.,TRBD2,TRBJ2-5,CASSEALQREDQETQYF,TGTGCCAGCAGTGAAGCGCTTCAGCGGGAGGACCAAGAGACCCAGTACTTC
TRBV29-1,.,TRBD2,TRBJ2-3,CSSSGGADTQYF,TGCAGCTCTAGCGGGGGCGCAGATACGCAGTATTTT
TRBV5-4,.,.,TRBJ1-2,CASSLGSGSSGGYTF,TGTGCCAGCAGCTTGGGTAGTGGTTCATCCGGTGGCTACACCTTC
TRBV7-9,.,.,TRBJ1-3,CASSPLSSGNTIYF,TGTGCCAGCAGCCCTCTTTCGTCTGGAAACACCATATATTTT
TRBV7-8,few,.,TRBJ1-2,CASSLSPGNVYGYTF,TGTGCCAGCAGCTTAAGTCCAGGGAACGTATATGGCTACACCTTC
TRBV7-2,.,TRBD1,TRBJ1-2,CASSHPRQGSNYGYTF,TGTGCCAGCAGCCATCCACGACAGGGGTCTAACTATGGCTACACCTTC
TRBV19,few,TRBD1,TRBJ1-2,CASSMGQPYGYTF,TGTGCCAGTAGTATGGGACAGCCCTATGGCTACACCTTC
TRBV2,.,.,TRBJ1-1,CASSTRQLLANTEAFF,TGTGCCAGCAGCACGAGACAGCTCCTCGCGAACACTGAAGCTTTCTTT
TRBV4-2,.,.,TRBJ2-5,CASSQDPRETQYF,TGTGCCAGCAGCCAAGATCCCCGAGAGACCCAGTACTTC
TRBV5-1,.,TRBD1,TRBJ2-6,CASSLLPGQAPSGANVLTF,TGCGCCAGCAGCTTGCTCCCGGGACAGGCGCCCTCTGGGGCCAACGTCCTGACTTTC
TRBV5-4,few,TRBD2,TRBJ2-5,CASSPLQPGTSVETQYF,TGTGCCAGCAGCCCCCTCCAACCCGGGACTAGCGTAGAGACCCAGTACTTC
TRBV6-1,.,TRBD2,TRBJ2-1,CASSYLSGEANEQFF,TGTGCCAGCAGCTATCTCAGCGGGGAGGCCAATGAGCAGTTCTTC
TRBV5-1,.,.,TRBJ2-1,CASSFISLKNNEQFF,TGCGCCAGCAGCTTCATTAGTCTCAAGAACAATGAGCAGTTCTTC
TRBV4-1,.,.,TRBJ2-7,CASSPESAIGRSYEQYF,TGCGCCAGCAGCCCGGAGTCGGCTATCGGGAGATCCTACGAGCAGTACTTC
TRBV29-1,.,.,TRBJ2-1,CSVEDLASTYEQFF,TGCAGCGTTGAAGATCTTGCTAGCACATATGAGCAGTTCTTC
TRBV13,.,TRBD1,TRBJ2-1,CASSLQGVGEQFF,TGTGCCAGCAGCTTACAGGGGGTAGGTGAGCAGTTCTTC
TRBV1,.,.,TRBJ1-1,CTSSPRGSAFF,TGCACCAGCAGCCCCAGAGGGTCGGCTTTCTTT
TRBV2,.,TRBD1,TRBJ2-7,CASRWGQGAYEQYF,TGTGCCAGCAGGTGGGGCCAGGGGGCGTACGAGCAGTACTTC
TRBV28,.,TRBD1,TRBJ1-5,CASSFLGGLYSNQPQHF,TGTGCCAGCAGTTTTTTAGGGGGCCTGTATAGCAATCAGCCCCAGCATTTT
TRBV7-2,.,.,TRBJ2-7,CASSLSGVSYEQYF,TGTGCCAGCAGCTTGTCCGGGGTCTCCTACGAGCAGTACTTC